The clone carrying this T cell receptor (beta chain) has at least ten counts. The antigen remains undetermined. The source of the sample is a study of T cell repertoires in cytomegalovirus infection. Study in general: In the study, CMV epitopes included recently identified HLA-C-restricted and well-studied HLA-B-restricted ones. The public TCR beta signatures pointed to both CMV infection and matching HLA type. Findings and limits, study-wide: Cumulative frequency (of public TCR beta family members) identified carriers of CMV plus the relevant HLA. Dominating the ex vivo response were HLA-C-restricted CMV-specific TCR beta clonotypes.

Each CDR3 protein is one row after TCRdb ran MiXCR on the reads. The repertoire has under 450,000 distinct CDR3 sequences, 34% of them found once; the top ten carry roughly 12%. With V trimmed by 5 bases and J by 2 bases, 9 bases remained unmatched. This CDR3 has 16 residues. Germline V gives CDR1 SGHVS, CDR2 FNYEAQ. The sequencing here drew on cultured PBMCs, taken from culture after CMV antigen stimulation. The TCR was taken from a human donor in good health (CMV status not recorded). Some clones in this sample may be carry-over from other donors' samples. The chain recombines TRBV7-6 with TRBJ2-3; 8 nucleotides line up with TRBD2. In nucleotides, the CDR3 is TGTGCCAGCAGCCCCGGGACTAGGGTAACCACAGATACGCAGTATTTT. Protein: CASSPGTRVTTDTQYF.